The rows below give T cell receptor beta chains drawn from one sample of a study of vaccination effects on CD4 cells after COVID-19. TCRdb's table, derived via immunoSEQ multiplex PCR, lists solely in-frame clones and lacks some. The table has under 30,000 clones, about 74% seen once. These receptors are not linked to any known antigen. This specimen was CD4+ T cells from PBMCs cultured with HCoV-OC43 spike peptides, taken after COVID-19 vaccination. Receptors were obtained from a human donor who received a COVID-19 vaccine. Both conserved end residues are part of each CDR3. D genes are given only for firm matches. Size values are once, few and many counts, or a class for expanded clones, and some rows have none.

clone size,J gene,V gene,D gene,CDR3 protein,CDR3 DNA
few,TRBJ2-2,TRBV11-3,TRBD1,CASSLDHSGTGTPGELFF,TGTGCCAGCAGCTTAGATCACTCCGGGACAGGGACGCCCGGGGAGCTGTTTTTT
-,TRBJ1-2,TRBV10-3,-,CAISARTENYGYTF,TGTGCCATCAGTGCCAGGACGGAGAACTATGGCTACACCTTC
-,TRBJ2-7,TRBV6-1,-,CASSEGGGPLMYEQYF,TGTGCCAGCAGTGAGGGCGGGGGCCCCCTAATGTACGAGCAGTACTTC
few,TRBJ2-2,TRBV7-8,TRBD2,CASSLDSAGGVIGELFF,TGTGCCAGCAGCTTAGATTCAGCGGGGGGAGTTATCGGGGAGCTGTTTTTT
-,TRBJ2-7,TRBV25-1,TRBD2,CASSEASGGAYEQYF,TGTGCCAGCAGTGAAGCTAGCGGGGGGGCCTACGAGCAGTACTTC
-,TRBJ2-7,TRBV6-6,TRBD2,CASVPSGGDEQYF,TGTGCCAGCGTGCCTAGCGGGGGAGACGAGCAGTACTTC
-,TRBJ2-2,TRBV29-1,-,CSVGGTGELFF,TGCAGCGTTGGTGGCACCGGGGAGCTGTTTTTT
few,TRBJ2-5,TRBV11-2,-,CASSLMGGAQETQYF,TGTGCCAGCAGCTTAATGGGCGGGGCCCAAGAGACCCAGTACTTC
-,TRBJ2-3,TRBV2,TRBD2,CASRVASGNADTQYF,TGTGCCAGCAGGGTGGCTAGCGGGAACGCAGATACGCAGTATTTT
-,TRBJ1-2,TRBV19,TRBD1,CASSRTGFYGYTF,TGTGCCAGTAGTCGGACAGGGTTCTATGGCTACACCTTC